These T cell receptor beta chains were read from a single sample in a study of blood T cell repertoires in COVID-19. TCRdb's table, derived via immunoSEQ multiplex PCR, lists solely in-frame clones and lacks some. Among 150,000 to 200,000 clones listed, roughly four fifths were seen once. Sequenced input: peripheral blood. The receptor source for this set is a woman aged 65 to 85 with COVID-19, enrolled during active disease. CDR3s include the opening cysteine and the closing phenylalanine or tryptophan. The D gene is left open where the match is weak. Clone size appears in some rows only: once, few, many, or a class for an expanded clone.

>TRBJ2-7|NA|TRBV28|TRBD1
TGTGCCAGCAGTTTGGGACAGGTCTACGAGCAGTACTTC
CASSLGQVYEQYF
>TRBJ2-7|few|TRBV10-3|NA
TGTGCCATCAGTGACGAGGGTGGGATTGTTTACGAGCAGTACTTC
CAISDEGGIVYEQYF
>TRBJ1-6|once|TRBV28|NA
TGTGCCAGCACCTCGGGGGGAATAGTCGGTTCACCCCTCCACTTT
CASTSGGIVGSPLHF
>TRBJ2-6|NA|TRBV5-1|TRBD1
TGCGCCAGCAGCCTAGGATGGGGACAGGGGTCTCGTGGGGCCAACGTCCTGACTTTC
CASSLGWGQGSRGANVLTF
>TRBJ1-4|NA|TRBV3-1/TRBV3-2|NA
TGTGCCAGCTCCTTACACGGGTCGGATGAAAAACTGTTTTTT
CASSLHGSDEKLFF
>TRBJ1-1|NA|TRBV4-3|NA
TGCGCCAGCAGCCAAGATCATAACAGTGACACTGAAGCTTTCTTT
CASSQDHNSDTEAFF
>TRBJ1-1|NA|TRBV27|NA
TGTGCCAGCAGTTTATCCTCAGGGATTACTGAAGCTTTCTTT
CASSLSSGITEAFF
>TRBJ1-5|NA|TRBV9|NA
TGTGCCAGCAGCGTAGATACAGGTTTTGGTCAGCCCCAGCATTTT
CASSVDTGFGQPQHF
>TRBJ2-1|NA|TRBV5-1|TRBD2
TGCGCCAGCGGTCCGACTAGCGGCGGGTCCTACAATGAGCAGTTCTTC
CASGPTSGGSYNEQFF
>TRBJ1-2|once|TRBV27|NA
TGTGCCAGCATTCGCCGGGCATTCGGGGAAGGCTACACCTTC
CASIRRAFGEGYTF
>TRBJ2-7|NA|TRBV6-2/TRBV6-3|NA
TGTGCCAGCAGCGATAATAGGGGGAGTCTACGAGGCGAGCAGTACTTC
CASSDNRGSLRGEQYF
>TRBJ1-2|few|TRBV9|TRBD1
TGTGCCAGCAGCGTGACAGGGAACTATGGCTACACCTTC
CASSVTGNYGYTF
>TRBJ2-2|NA|TRBV5-6|TRBD2
TGTGCCAGCAGCTCCGATGCGGGAGCCGGCACCGGGGAGCTGTTTTTT
CASSSDAGAGTGELFF
>TRBJ2-2|once|TRBV11-3|NA
TGTGCCAGCAGCTTAATTGGGGCTGGGGAGCTGTTTTTT
CASSLIGAGELFF
>TRBJ1-3|NA|TRBV30|NA
TGTGCCTGGAGCTACAGGTCCGGAAACACCATATATTTT
CAWSYRSGNTIYF
>TRBJ1-4|NA|TRBV18|TRBD1
TGTGCCAGCTCACTGGGGTCCGGGACAGGGACCACTAATGAAAAACTGTTTTTT
CASSLGSGTGTTNEKLFF
>TRBJ2-7|NA|TRBV28|TRBD1
TGTGCCAGCAGGTGGCCGGGACAGGTCTACGAGCAGTACTTC
CASRWPGQVYEQYF
>TRBJ2-3|NA|TRBV4-1|TRBD2
TGCGCCAGCAGCCAAGAGCAGAGTGCGACGGGAGGAGATACGCAGTATTTT
CASSQEQSATGGDTQYF
>TRBJ1-5|once|TRBV5-1|TRBD1
TGCGCCAGCAGCTTGGGACAGGGGATGGAACCCCAGCATTTT
CASSLGQGMEPQHF
>TRBJ2-3|NA|TRBV7-2|NA
TGTGCCAGCAGCCGTCGGGATACGCAGTATTTT
CASSRRDTQYF
>TRBJ1-2|NA|TRBV9|TRBD1
TGTGCCAGCAAAGTAACAGGGGGGCATGGCTACACCTTC
CASKVTGGHGYTF
>TRBJ2-7|NA|TRBV30|TRBD2
TGTGCCTGGAGTGTACGTCTAGCGGGACAATCCTACGAGCAGTACTTC
CAWSVRLAGQSYEQYF
>TRBJ2-7|NA|TRBV28|NA
TGTGCCAGCAGTTTAGTTCTGCAGCGCCAACGATTCTCCTACGAGCAGTACTTC
CASSLVLQRQRFSYEQYF
>TRBJ2-2|NA|TRBV9|TRBD1
TGTGCCAGCAGCGCCCAGGACAGGGGGTTCGGCGGGGAGCTGTTTTTT
CASSAQDRGFGGELFF
>TRBJ1-3|NA|TRBV30|NA
TGTGCCTGGAGCCGCTTGGCGGGCTCTGTCGGAAACACCATATATTTT
CAWSRLAGSVGNTIYF
>TRBJ2-3|NA|TRBV9|TRBD2
TGTGCCAGCAGCGTAGCCCTTACTAGCGGACTTAGCACAGATACGCAGTATTTT
CASSVALTSGLSTDTQYF
>TRBJ1-5|NA|TRBV12-3/TRBV12-4|NA
TGTGCCAGCAGTTTGGAGCAGAATCAGCCCCAGCATTTT
CASSLEQNQPQHF
>TRBJ1-4|NA|TRBV6-1|NA
TGTGCCAGCAGTGACGTGGCCTCGGGTGGAAAACTGTTTTTT
CASSDVASGGKLFF
>TRBJ2-2|NA|TRBV28|TRBD2
TGTGCCAGTATAGCGGGAGGTTTTTCCGGGGAGCTGTTTTTT
CASIAGGFSGELFF